This entry features one TCR beta chain sequence. Its antigen is unknown. The entry originates in a study of T-cell reconstitution after alpha-beta-depleted transplantation in children. V was cut by 1 base and J by 8 bases, with 9 bases left in between. From germline, CDR1 is SGHAT and CDR2 FQNNGV. The CDR3 is made up of 12 amino acids. Study conclusions and caveats: Diversity of TCRbeta at day 60 was high in some patients, arising from surviving recipient T cells and thymic progenitors. Expanded clones from the graft, numbering several hundred, reportedly supplied alpha-beta T cells about two months after transplant. After one year, T-cell counts and TCRbeta diversity mostly came from new T cells.

Molecular barcoding with unique molecular identifiers was used for the TCRbeta library. Using its own MiXCR run on the PCR reads, TCRdb lists one record per CDR3 protein. The sample shows some 550,000 distinct CDR3 sequences, about 21% of them seen only once. This TCR was sampled from a boy in the first two years of life who had a stem cell transplant for acute myeloid leukemia, so the T cells may come from the graft donor. The chain is built from TRBV11-2 and TRBJ2-7, with D possibly being TRBD1 (6 bases). The sample here was PBMCs, mostly from graft donor cells, taken 360 days after TCRalphabeta/CD19-depleted stem cell transplant. CDR3 nucleotides: TGTGCCAGCAGCTTAGGAACAGGGAAGCAGTACTTC. This encodes CASSLGTGKQYF.